Following are 21 T cell receptor beta chains from one sample sequenced in a study of metastatic and nonmetastatic thyroid tumors. Each patient came to thyroid surgery without any prior treatment (of any kind). TCRdb re-called clones via MiXCR from the PCR reads. The data contain approximately 16,000 clones, roughly a fifth of them seen just once; the ten biggest clones take up less than 15%. The specimen sequenced was blood. All receptors come from a female donor with papillary thyroid cancer or a benign thyroid nodule (not recorded which). Some clones in this sample may be carry-over from other donors' samples.

This clone was counted only a few times. This sequence joins TRBV6-1 and TRBJ1-2; D call uncertain. The CDR3 spans 15 residues. CDR1 and CDR2 from the germline V gene are MNHNS and SASEGT. V lost 8 bases, J lost 0 bases, and 16 bases lay in between. DNA of the CDR3: TGTGCCAGCCGTTCAGGTGGGCTGGCTAACTATGGCTACACCTTC. Its translation: CASRSGGLANYGYTF.

This clone was counted ten times or more. This chain links TRBV29-1 with TRBJ2-4; D gene unclear. Germline CDR1 is SQVTM and CDR2 is ANQGSEA. The CDR3 sequence is 12 residues long. The V end lost 5 bases, the J end lost 4 bases, and 9 bases lay between the germline ends. CDR3 sequence (DNA): TGCAGCGTTAAGACCGGAAAAAACATTCAGTACTTC. Encoded protein: CSVKTGKNIQYF.

This clone is medium-sized in the sample. The sample contains more than one DNA sequence encoding this CDR3. The chain couples TRBV20-1 to TRBJ2-7, with D possibly called TRBD1 or TRBD2 (5 bases each). The length of the CDR3 is 12 residues. From germline, CDR1 is DFQATT and CDR2 SNEGSKA (reference sequence). V lost 4 bases and J 5 bases, leaving 12 bases between the germline ends. The CDR3 DNA sequence: TGCAGTGCTACCTTGGGGGAGAACGAGCAGTACTTC. This sequence encodes CSATLGENEQYF.

This clone has at least ten counts. The gene calls are TRBV20-1 and TRBJ2-1; 7 positions agree with TRBD2. Germline V gives CDR1 DFQATT, CDR2 SNEGSKA (reference sequence). V shed 1 base, J shed 8 bases, and the junction held 14 bases outside the gene matches. CDR3 length equals 16 residues. The CDR3 sequence is CSARVAGHTVGDEQFF. DNA for the CDR3: TGCAGTGCTAGAGTAGCGGGCCACACGGTTGGGGATGAGCAGTTCTTC.

This clone has at least ten counts. The genes are TRBV27 and TRBJ2-4, with unresolved D. The CDR3 runs to 14 residues. Germline V gene lookup returns CDR1 MNHEY and CDR2 SMNVEV (reference sequence). The V and J ends lost 3 bases and 6 bases respectively, with 12 bases between them. The CDR3: CASSFIASRNIQYF. CDR3 in DNA: TGTGCCAGCAGTTTTATAGCTTCCAGAAACATTCAGTACTTC.

The chain carries TRBV11-2 and TRBJ2-7; D is perhaps TRBD2 (6 bases). Germline CDR1 reads SGHAT; CDR2 reads FQNNGV. Trimming cost V 4 bases and J 7 bases, with 14 bases left between them. The CDR3 runs to 13 residues. Here the CDR3 reads CASSWTREEEQYF. The DNA of the CDR3 is TGTGCCAGCAGCTGGACAAGGGAGGAGGAGCAGTACTTC.

This clone has just a few counts. The genes are TRBV6-2 or TRBV6-3 and TRBJ2-7, with a possible D match to TRBD2 (5 bases). The CDR3 length is 14 residues. CDR1 and CDR2 (germline): MNHEY, SVGEGT. Trimming pared 5 bases from V and 1 base from J, leaving 12 bases between. The CDR3 sequence: CASSETRLSYEQYF. The CDR3 nucleotides read TGTGCCAGCAGTGAAACTAGATTATCCTACGAGCAGTACTTC.

By share, this clone ranks as medium-sized. This chain links TRBV11-3 with TRBJ2-2, with D possibly TRBD1 on 6 matching bases. This CDR3 has 15 amino acids. Looked up from germline, CDR1 is SGHNT and CDR2 is YENEEA. The germline V and J ends were trimmed by 4 bases and 2 bases, with 11 bases remaining between them. The DNA of the CDR3 is TGTGCCAGCAGCTCCGGGACAACTAACACCGGGGAGCTGTTTTTT. This sequence encodes CASSSGTTNTGELFF.

Only a few counts were recorded for this clone. V gene TRBV6-1 combines with J gene TRBJ2-7, with D perhaps matching TRBD2 (5 bases). This CDR3 is 14 amino acids long. The V gene lost 6 bases and the J gene lost 4 bases, with 16 bases spanning the gap. In germline, CDR1 is MNHNS, CDR2 SASEGT. The CDR3 DNA reads TGTGCCAGCAGCCAAGATCTCGGGGATTACGAGCAGTACTTC. As protein: CASSQDLGDYEQYF.

This clone was seen ten or more times. The J gene is TRBJ1-3, the V gene TRBV19; 8 nucleotides match TRBD1. V shed 4 bases, J shed 0 bases, and the junction held 5 bases outside the gene matches. CDR3 size: 16 residues. Germline V lookup: CDR1 LNHDA, CDR2 SQIVND (reference sequence). The CDR3 DNA reads as TGTGCCAGTAGTAGGGGACAGGCAAGCTCTGGAAACACCATATATTTT. Its protein is CASSRGQASSGNTIYF.

This clone occurred many times. The chain joins TRBV4-2 to TRBJ2-5; 7 bases are a match to TRBD2. The CDR3 totals 16 residues. After removal of 2 bases from V and 0 bases from J, the junction contained 6 bases not matched to a gene. Germline values: CDR1 LGHNA, CDR2 YNFKEQ. Here the CDR3 reads CASSQFAGRDQETQYF. CDR3 DNA: TGTGCCAGCAGCCAATTCGCGGGGAGGGACCAAGAGACCCAGTACTTC.

To note about this clone: Compared with germline, one end of the junction differs, possibly owing to a read error. The V and J genes are TRBV5-8 and TRBJ1-6; 9 bases map to TRBD1. CDR3 length equals 14 residues. The V gene's germline CDR1 is SGHTS and CDR2 YDEGEE. The CDR3 sequence: CASSAGTGLSPLNF. CDR3 coding DNA: TGCGCCAGCAGCGCCGGGACAGGGCTCTCACCCCTCAACTTT.

The rearrangement links TRBV25-1 to TRBJ1-4, with D unresolved. Germline V gene data show CDR1 as MGHDK and CDR2 as SYGVNS. V was pared by 6 bases and J by 11 bases, with 16 bases between. The CDR3 has 13 residues. CDR3 residues: CASSLEQSGKLFF. Here the CDR3 DNA reads TGTGCCAGCAGCTTAGAACAGTCGGGGAAACTGTTTTTT.

This clone was detected a few times. V and J are TRBV4-2 and TRBJ2-7, with D unclear. Looked up from germline, CDR1 is LGHNA and CDR2 is YNFKEQ. The CDR3 is 15 amino acids. V was clipped by 7 bases and J by 4 bases, with 20 bases between them. The DNA for the CDR3 is TGTGCCAGCATACTTAACTCCGGGTCCGAGTACGAGCAGTACTTC. This encodes CASILNSGSEYEQYF.

There are many counts of this clone. The chain is built from TRBV4-2 and TRBJ2-7; TRBD2 matches at 7 bases. After removal of 4 bases from V and 6 bases from J, the junction contained 18 bases not matched to a gene. The germline CDR1 and CDR2 sequences are LGHNA and YNFKEQ. The CDR3 totals 17 residues. CDR3 in DNA: TGTGCCAGCAGCCGGCCCCAGGGTCAAGCGGGAAGAGTCGAGCAGTACTTC. It translates to CASSRPQGQAGRVEQYF.

In its sample, this clone ranks as medium-sized (0.01 to 0.1%). The V gene is TRBV5-1, the J gene TRBJ2-2; possibly TRBD2 for D (5 bases). The CDR3 has 14 residues. CDR1 SGHRS and CDR2 YFSETQ come from the germline V gene. The germline V and J ends were trimmed by 0 bases and 6 bases, with 9 bases remaining between them. CDR3 DNA: TGCGCCAGCAGCTTGGTTGGGGAGTCCGGGGAGCTGTTTTTT. Amino acids: CASSLVGESGELFF.

The CDR3 loop is CAWRCPSSGNTGELFF. The CDR3 nucleotides are TGTGCCTGGAGGTGCCCGAGTAGCGGGAACACCGGGGAGCTGTTTTTT. The chain uses TRBV30 and TRBJ2-2; D is perhaps TRBD2 (6 bases). The V end lost 3 bases, the J end lost 1 base, and 15 bases lay between the germline ends. Germline V CDR1 and CDR2: GTSNPN, SVGIG (reference sequence). This CDR3 region has 16 residues.

About this clone itself: This sequence may be a read error, since a much larger clone differs from it by one base. The J gene is TRBJ2-1, the V gene TRBV7-3, with 8 bases fitting TRBD2. The CDR3 length is 15 residues. Looked up from germline, CDR1 is SGHTA and CDR2 is FQGTGA. J lost 5 bases, V lost 8 bases, and 11 bases had no gene match. CDR3 DNA sequence: TGTGCCAGCGACCCCGGACTAGCAGGGGACAATGAGCAGTTCTTC. Its translation: CASDPGLAGDNEQFF.

This clone was recorded a few times. The chain employs TRBV5-4 and TRBJ2-3, with D possibly matching TRBD2 (6 bases). The V gene's germline CDR1 is SGHNT and CDR2 YYREEE (reference sequence). The ends were cut back, 4 bases at V and 0 bases at J, with 9 bases in the middle. The CDR3 loop spans 14 amino acids. CDR3 protein: CASSRDFSTDTQYF. CDR3 nucleotide sequence: TGTGCCAGCAGCCGGGACTTTAGCACAGATACGCAGTATTTT.

About this clone: One end of the junction varies from germline; a read error may be responsible. The CDR3 loop reads CAASGEGSWTQHF. CDR3 nucleotide sequence: TGTGCCGCCAGTGGAGAGGGTTCATGGACCCAGCACTTT. The chain carries TRBV24-1 and TRBJ2-5, with D perhaps matching TRBD2 (5 bases). This CDR3 spans 13 amino acids. Germline CDR1 KGHDR, CDR2 SFDVKD.

This clone was detected ten times or more. The chain carries TRBV7-9 and TRBJ2-3; the D gene could be TRBD1 or TRBD2 (5 bases each). The CDR3 spans 14 residues. Trimming stripped 5 bases from V and 4 bases from J, with 13 bases between. Per the germline V gene, CDR1 is SEHNR and CDR2 is FQNEAQ (reference sequence). The CDR3 region is CASSPGTLADTQYF. The DNA for the CDR3 is TGTGCCAGCAGCCCCGGGACCTTGGCAGATACGCAGTATTTT.